What follows are 10 T cell receptor beta chains derived from one specimen sequenced in a study of control samples from healthy donors and cancer patients. Measured with immunoSEQ multiplex PCR; TCRdb has only the in-frame clones, and not every one. The profile shows 350,000 to 450,000 clones, approximately 90% of them singletons. The sample was PBMCs. These receptors came from a man in his forties or fifties with head and neck cancer.

The chain has TRBV7-2 and TRBJ1-2; D might be TRBD1 (6 bases). Deletions cut 2 bases from V and 6 bases from J, with 13 bases between. The CDR3 has 14 amino acids. The germline V gene encodes CDR1 SGHTA and CDR2 FQGNSA. The CDR3 loop reads CASSLPGEVHGYTF. CDR3 DNA: TGTGCCAGCAGCTTACCAGGGGAGGTACATGGCTACACCTTC.

V is TRBV28 and J is TRBJ2-7; 9 positions agree with TRBD1. The CDR3 is 14 amino acids. The V gene's germline CDR1 is MDHEN and CDR2 SYDVKM. V dropped 6 bases and J dropped 4; count of bases not matched to a gene: 7. This CDR3 is CASSLGQGGYEQYF. CDR3 coding DNA: TGTGCCAGCAGCCTGGGACAGGGTGGGTACGAGCAGTACTTC.

This sequence joins TRBV3-1 (or the pseudogene TRBV3-2) and TRBJ1-2, with D perhaps TRBD1 (5 bases). The CDR3 covers 14 residues. V lost 1 base, J lost 8 bases, and 14 bases lay in between. CDR1 and CDR2 from the germline V gene are LGHDT and YNNKEL (reference sequence). The CDR3 region has the DNA TGTGCCAGCAGCCAAGGGGGGGGGAGTCAAGGCTACACCTTC. This gives the protein CASSQGGGSQGYTF.

The genes are TRBV9 and TRBJ2-7; a weak D match, TRBD1 (6 bases). Looked up from germline, CDR1 is SGDLS and CDR2 is YYNGEE. Trimming removed 0 bases at V and 3 bases at J, with 10 bases between. This CDR3 contains 14 residues. CDR3 sequence reads: CASSVAGHDYEQYF. The CDR3 DNA is TGTGCCAGCAGCGTAGCGGGACATGACTACGAGCAGTACTTC.

Only a few counts were recorded for this clone. The rearrangement uses TRBV28 and TRBJ1-2, with TRBD1 identical over 12 bases. The V gene's germline CDR1 is MDHEN and CDR2 SYDVKM. Losses at the gene ends were 8 bases for V and 6 bases for J; bases not matched to a gene: 10. The CDR3 has 15 residues. DNA for the CDR3: TGTGCCAGCTTGGCACCGGGACAGGGGGCGCATGGCTACACCTTC. This codes for CASLAPGQGAHGYTF.

J is TRBJ1-5 and V is TRBV28; tentatively, D is TRBD1 (5 bases). The germline V gene has CDR1 MDHEN and CDR2 SYDVKM. V was clipped by 2 bases and J by 11 bases, with 19 bases between them. This CDR3 is built from 15 residues. The CDR3 DNA reads as TGTGCCAGCAGTTTACCAGGGAAACTATATGGGGCCCAGCATTTT. This encodes CASSLPGKLYGAQHF. The full variable domain, in which reference TRBV28 and TRBJ1-5 provide the parts outside the CDR3, is DVKVTQSSRYLVKRTGEKVFLECVQDMDHENMFWYRQDPGLGLRLIYFSYDVKMKEKGDIPEGYSVSREKKERFSLILESASTNQTSMYLCASSLPGKLYGAQHFGDGTRLSIL.

V gene TRBV3-1 (or the pseudogene TRBV3-2) combines with J gene TRBJ1-1, with a tentative D call TRBD1 (5 bases). Germline V gene lookup returns CDR1 LGHDT and CDR2 YNNKEL (reference sequence). Between the trimmed V and J ends, which lost 2 bases and 4 bases, there was a span of 11 bases. The CDR3 has 14 residues. CDR3 region: CASSQFVGGTEAFF. The CDR3 nucleotides read TGTGCCAGCAGCCAATTCGTCGGGGGCACTGAAGCTTTCTTT.

J is TRBJ2-2 and V is TRBV5-5; TRBD1 aligns across 7 bases. This CDR3 spans 14 amino acids. V shed 4 bases, J shed 6 bases, and the junction held 6 bases outside the gene matches. Germline lookup yields CDR1 SGHKS and CDR2 YYEKEE (reference sequence). In DNA, the CDR3 is TGTGCCAGCAGCAGACAGGGTTTGGCCGGGGAGCTGTTTTTT. Amino acids: CASSRQGLAGELFF.

The chain links TRBV5-6 to TRBJ2-2; D possibly corresponds to TRBD1 (6 bases). Trimming stripped 4 bases from V and 4 bases from J, with 17 bases between. This CDR3 has 16 residues. Germline V gene sequence: CDR1 SGHDT, CDR2 YYEEEE. The CDR3 DNA is TGTGCCAGCAGCAACGGGCCCGGGACACTCACCGGGGAGCTGTTTTTT. Translating gives CASSNGPGTLTGELFF.

This clone was detected only a few times. The V and J genes are TRBV19 and TRBJ2-3, with TRBD1 identical over 11 bases. V lost 6 bases and J lost 6; bases outside the gene matches: 11. The germline gives CDR1 LNHDA, CDR2 SQIVND (reference sequence). The CDR3 runs 16 residues. The CDR3 loop is CASSRNPGQGGDTQYF. CDR3 coding DNA: TGTGCCAGTAGCCGAAATCCGGGACAGGGGGGTGATACGCAGTATTTT. The full variable domain, in which reference TRBV19 and TRBJ2-3 provide the parts outside the CDR3, is DGGITQSPKYLFRKEGQNVTLSCEQNLNHDAMYWYRQDPGQGLRLIYYSQIVNDFQKGDIAEGYSVSREKKESFPLTVTSAQKNPTAFYLCASSRNPGQGGDTQYFGPGTRLTVL.